Listed here are 8 T cell receptor beta chains from one sample, sequenced in a study of OX40 agonist ivuxolimab in advanced cancers. Generated by immunoSEQ multiplex PCR, the TCRdb table keeps only in-frame clones and is missing some. The sample includes tens of thousands of clones, more than 85% of them seen just once. The sample here was CD4+ or CD8+ T cells sorted from blood, taken in a trial of the OX40 agonist ivuxolimab. These receptors were taken from an adult with an advanced solid tumor such as melanoma, head and neck, liver or kidney cancer.

This rearrangement joins TRBV7-9 to TRBJ1-5; TRBD1 is a possible D gene (5 bases). CDR1 SEHNR and CDR2 FQNEAQ come from the germline V gene (reference sequence). Trimming took 5 bases from V and 5 from J, leaving 13 bases between them. This CDR3 is 14 amino acids long. In DNA, the CDR3 is TGTGCCAGCAGCCCCTTGAGGGGTGATCAGCCCCAGCATTTT. Translated: CASSPLRGDQPQHF.

The chain is built from TRBV5-1 and TRBJ2-5; D ambiguous. The CDR3 runs to 15 residues. Trimming removed 5 bases at V and 0 bases at J, with 14 bases between. In germline, CDR1 is SGHRS, CDR2 YFSETQ. CDR3 sequence reads: CASSPALEYQETQYF. The CDR3 DNA reads as TGCGCCAGCAGTCCAGCCCTGGAGTACCAAGAGACCCAGTACTTC.

This chain connects TRBV4-3 to TRBJ1-2; tentative D call: TRBD1 (6 bases). The CDR3 consists of 14 residues. Germline CDR1 reads LGHNA; CDR2 reads YSLEER. Trimming took 4 bases from V and 8 from J, leaving 17 bases between them. The CDR3 region is CASSLRDTRQGYTF. In DNA form, the CDR3 reads TGCGCCAGCAGCCTCCGGGACACTCGTCAGGGCTACACCTTC.

The V call is TRBV9, the J call TRBJ2-1, with 9 nucleotides matching TRBD2. The CDR3 is 16 amino acids. The junction had 10 bases not matched to a gene; V was cut back by 6 bases and J by 3 bases. Per the germline V gene, CDR1 is SGDLS and CDR2 is YYNGEE. CDR3 region: CASTRRGGLNYNEQFF. CDR3 in DNA: TGTGCCAGCACCCGGCGGGGGGGTCTAAACTACAATGAGCAGTTCTTC. Supplemented by reference TRBV9 and TRBJ2-1, the full variable domain reads DSGVTQTPKHLITATGQRVTLRCSPRSGDLSVYWYQQSLDQGLQFLIQYYNGEERAKGNILERFSAQQFPDLHSELNLSSLELGDSALYFCASTRRGGLNYNEQFFGPGTRLTVL.

The chain employs TRBV30 and TRBJ2-7; D ambiguous. The ends were cut back, 3 bases at V and 0 bases at J, with 18 bases in the middle. Germline V gene sequence: CDR1 GTSNPN, CDR2 SVGIG (reference sequence). This CDR3 is built from 16 residues. The CDR3 nucleotides read TGTGCCTGGAGAAGACGCTTAGCCCGGAGCTCCTACGAGCAGTACTTC. Translated: CAWRRRLARSSYEQYF.

V usage is TRBV29-1 and J usage is TRBJ1-1, with D tentatively TRBD1 (6 bases). The germline CDR1 and CDR2 sequences are SQVTM and ANQGSEA. This CDR3 is built from 13 residues. Trimming pared 7 bases from V and 0 bases from J, leaving 12 bases between. The CDR3 loop reads CSARQAVNTEAFF. CDR3 DNA sequence: TGCAGCGCTCGACAGGCGGTGAACACTGAAGCTTTCTTT.

This chain connects TRBV11-2 to TRBJ1-1; TRBD1 is a possible D gene (5 bases). Germline values: CDR1 SGHAT, CDR2 FQNNGV. This CDR3 is built from 12 residues. V was cut by 4 bases and J by 5 bases, with 8 bases left in between. The CDR3 protein is CASSSQGTEAFF. In DNA form, the CDR3 reads TGTGCCAGCAGCTCTCAGGGAACTGAAGCTTTCTTT.

This clone has a single count. V gene TRBV30 combines with J gene TRBJ1-6; 7 bases map to TRBD1. The germline V gene has CDR1 GTSNPN and CDR2 SVGIG (reference sequence). The ends lost 1 base at V and 10 bases at J; junction bases unmatched: 4. The CDR3 consists of 13 residues. The CDR3 loop reads CAWSGQGDSPLHF. The CDR3 nucleotides are TGTGCCTGGAGTGGACAGGGAGACTCACCCCTCCACTTT.